This T cell receptor beta chain was sequenced for a study of blood T cells in healthy people across ages (dated by TCRdb to the mid-2010s). Looking at the study overall: In model experiments, template switching captured roughly one uniquely barcoded TCR beta cDNA molecule for every two T cells. Age-related changes in TCR beta repertoire diversity were measured in the study by deep sequencing normalized with unique cDNA molecular identifiers. Four age groups were formed from the donors: young (average 16 years), middle-aged (approximately 41), aged (62) and long-lived (more than 75). Two additional independent replicas of 1 million unique cDNA reads from the same blood draw were analyzed for two donors (one aged 18 to 29 and one aged 80 or older). On the study overall, not on this receptor specifically: Estimates of total diversity based on one million sequenced T cells were regarded as lower bounds and as underestimates. Donor CMV infection status was unknown, potentially confounding age-related changes in expanded clonotypes. Observed TCR beta diversity correlated strongly with the percentage of naive T cells measured by flow cytometry. Bulk unsorted PBMC profiling prevented conclusive comparison of naive and antigen-experienced compartments. As age increased, observed TCR beta diversity per million T cells dropped in a roughly linear way, and a significant reduction was already evident by age roughly 40. Compared with the aged group, more naive CD4+ T cells, fewer expanded clones and increased TCR diversity were shown by the long-lived group, suggesting age selection.

Comments on this clonotype: The target of this receptor is not known. No much larger clonotype is one base removed from it; base qualities were not supplied.

Compared with germline, V lacks 5 bases and J lacks 6 bases; bases without a gene match: 4. From its cysteine to its phenylalanine, the CDR3 spans 14 amino acids. Only the CDR3 DNA stays, 42 bases, in frame from base 1. Per the germline V gene (reference sequence), PRHDT is the CDR1 and FYEKMQ is the CDR2. Libraries were made using 5' RACE. The sequencer was an Illumina HiSeq 2500. A second PCR of about 6 to 12 cycles was run with a J-beta primer mix and a sample-barcoded 5' primer. A unique molecular identifier was introduced onto each TCR beta cDNA molecule by a template-switch 5' adaptor carrying 12 random nucleotides. At least 2.5 million CDR3-containing paired-end reads were obtained from each sample. All of the RNA was converted into first-strand cDNA using the Mint cDNA synthesis kit, with a TRBC-specific oligonucleotide serving as the primer. After uracil-DNA glycosylase treatment, a first 18-cycle PCR used universal primers M1SS and BC2_uni_R on all cDNA. In the paper's pipeline: Normalization of each sample was performed by random selection of 1 million high-quality reads, each carrying a distinct molecular identifier. Reads with shared molecular identifiers were discarded instead of being binned into consensus sequences. MiTCR, with a Q25 quality threshold and the strictest error-elimination algorithm, was used for CDR3 identification, clonotype clustering and error correction. Lower-bound total TCR beta diversity was estimated with a nonparametric unseen species model using Euler transformation. TCRdb cleaned the public reads at Q25 with fastp, built clones with MiXCR and kept in-frame beta chains. Each entry merges the rows of one CDR3 protein and shows their most common DNA and genes. The V and J calls, along with clone size, are taken from TCRdb and not from the paper's own processing. For this sample there are just under 550,000 distinct CDR3 sequences; 20% to 30% appear just once. The ten most abundant clones make up 8.5% to 9.5% of the sample.

The donors were roughly 39 Caucasian individuals from Russia, aged 6 to 90 years, who were systemically healthy. Ten milliliters of peripheral blood were collected from each donor into EDTA-treated Vacutainer tubes. Ficoll-Paque density-gradient centrifugation was used to isolate PBMCs, with at least 7 million per sample. Total RNA, at least 6 micrograms per sample, was extracted from PBMCs with Trizol reagent. For every donor, an aliquot of PBMCs went through flow cytometry to measure the percentages of naive CD45RAhigh/CD27high T cells. The sample also formed part of further work on T cells of mothers and their children. The second study also describes: The donors were nine systemically healthy Caucasian individuals, made up of three mothers and their six children. cDNA synthesis used all of the extracted RNA, with around 1.4 ug of RNA in each 15 ul reaction. In the second PCR, the M1S primer introduced both the sample barcodes and 2-4 random nucleotides. Each mother yielded over 10 million TCR beta CDR3 reads and each child 2.5 million to 3 million reads. Thymic selection similarly shapes TCR recombination output in related and unrelated pairs, with minor effect from inherited differences. Normalized repertoire overlap in related mother-child pairs was always slightly higher than in unrelated mother-child pairs, but the difference was never significant. No persistent microchimeric T cell clones were detected, at a sensitivity of approximately 90 clones per million clonotypes. The study used deep NGS to compare TCR beta repertoires of mothers and children, seeking features distinguishing related mother-child pairs from unrelated individuals. Mothers averaged about 37 +/- 4 years of age and children averaged roughly 11 +/- 4 years. After adapters were ligated using NEBNext reagents, the libraries underwent 100+100 nt paired-end sequencing on an Illumina HiSeq 2000. To avoid cross-contamination, the mother libraries and the child libraries were prepared a month apart and sequenced in separate runs. Each donor had between roughly 450,000 and 2,100,000 distinct TCR beta clonotypes identified. Naive TCR beta clonotypes were estimated from low-frequency clonotypes matched to each donor's FACS-determined naive share, without sorting.

The specimen sequenced was blood. This sequence was found in a boy younger than 18 in good health. The chain links TRBV13 with TRBJ2-1; 10 of the junction bases match TRBD1. Read as DNA, the sequence is TGTGCCAGCAGCCCGGGACAGGGGATCAATGAGCAGTTCTTC. Its coded protein is CASSPGQGINEQFF.